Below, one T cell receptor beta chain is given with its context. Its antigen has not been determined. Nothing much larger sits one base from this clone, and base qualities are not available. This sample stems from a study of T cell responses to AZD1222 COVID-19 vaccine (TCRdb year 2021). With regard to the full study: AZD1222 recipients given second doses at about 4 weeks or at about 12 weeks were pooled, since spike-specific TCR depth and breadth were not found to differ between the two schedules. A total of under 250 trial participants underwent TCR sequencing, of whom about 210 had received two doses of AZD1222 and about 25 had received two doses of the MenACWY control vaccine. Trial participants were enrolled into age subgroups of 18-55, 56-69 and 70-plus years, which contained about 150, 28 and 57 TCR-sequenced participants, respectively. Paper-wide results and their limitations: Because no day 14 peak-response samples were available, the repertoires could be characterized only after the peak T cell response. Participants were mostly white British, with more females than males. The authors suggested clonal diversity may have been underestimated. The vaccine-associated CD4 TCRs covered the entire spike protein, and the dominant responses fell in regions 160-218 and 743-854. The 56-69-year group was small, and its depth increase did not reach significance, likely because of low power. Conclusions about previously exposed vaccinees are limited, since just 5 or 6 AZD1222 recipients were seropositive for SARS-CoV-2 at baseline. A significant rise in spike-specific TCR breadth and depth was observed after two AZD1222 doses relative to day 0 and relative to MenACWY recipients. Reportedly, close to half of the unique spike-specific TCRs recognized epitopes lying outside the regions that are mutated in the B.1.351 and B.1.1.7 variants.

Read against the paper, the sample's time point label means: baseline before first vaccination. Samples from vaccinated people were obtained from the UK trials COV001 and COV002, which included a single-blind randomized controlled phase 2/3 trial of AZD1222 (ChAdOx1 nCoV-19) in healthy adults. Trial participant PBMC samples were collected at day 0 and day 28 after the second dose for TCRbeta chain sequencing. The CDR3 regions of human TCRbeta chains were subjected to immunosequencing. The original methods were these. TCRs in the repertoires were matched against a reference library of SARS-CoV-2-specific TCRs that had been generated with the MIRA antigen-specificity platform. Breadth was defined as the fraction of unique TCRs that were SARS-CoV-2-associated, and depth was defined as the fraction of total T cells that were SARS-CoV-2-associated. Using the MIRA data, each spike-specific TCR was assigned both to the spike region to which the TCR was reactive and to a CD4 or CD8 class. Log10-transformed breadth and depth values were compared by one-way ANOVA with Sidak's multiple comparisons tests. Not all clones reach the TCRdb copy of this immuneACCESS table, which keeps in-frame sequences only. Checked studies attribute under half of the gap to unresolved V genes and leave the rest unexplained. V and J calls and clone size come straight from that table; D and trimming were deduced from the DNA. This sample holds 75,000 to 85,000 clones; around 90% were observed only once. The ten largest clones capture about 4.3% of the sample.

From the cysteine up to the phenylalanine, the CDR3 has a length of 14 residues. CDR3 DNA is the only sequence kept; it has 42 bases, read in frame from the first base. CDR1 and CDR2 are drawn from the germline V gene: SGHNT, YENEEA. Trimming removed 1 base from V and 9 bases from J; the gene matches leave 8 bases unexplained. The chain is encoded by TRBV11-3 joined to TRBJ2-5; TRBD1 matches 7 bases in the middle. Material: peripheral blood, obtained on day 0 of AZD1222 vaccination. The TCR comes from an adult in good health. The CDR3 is CASSLVGQDGAQYF. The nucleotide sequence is TGTGCCAGCAGCTTAGTTGGACAGGATGGGGCCCAGTACTTC. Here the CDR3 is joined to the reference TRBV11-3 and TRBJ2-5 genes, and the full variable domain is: EAGVVQSPRYKIIEKKQPVAFWCNPISGHNTLYWYLQNLGQGPELLIRYENEEAVDDSQLPKDRFSAERLKGVDSTLKIQPAELGDSAVYLCASSLVGQDGAQYFGPGTRLLVL.